This T cell receptor beta chain was sequenced for a study of PD-1 blockade in classical Hodgkin lymphoma. Sequencing used immunoSEQ multiplex PCR; TCRdb keeps in-frame clones, though not all of them. The sample has more than 15,000 clones; around 90% are singletons. The CDR3 length is 12 residues. Trimming took off 0 bases at V and 7 bases at J, with 4 bases between the two ends. Germline values: CDR1 SGHAT, CDR2 FQNNGV. The time point: newly diagnosed, previously untreated cHL patient sample. This sequence was found in a human donor with classical Hodgkin lymphoma. Sequenced input: peripheral blood mononuclear cells (PBMCs). J is TRBJ2-1 and V is TRBV11-2; D remains ambiguous. The CDR3 DNA sequence: TGTGCCAGCAGCTTAGACAGGAATGAGCAGTTCTTC. Encoded protein: CASSLDRNEQFF.